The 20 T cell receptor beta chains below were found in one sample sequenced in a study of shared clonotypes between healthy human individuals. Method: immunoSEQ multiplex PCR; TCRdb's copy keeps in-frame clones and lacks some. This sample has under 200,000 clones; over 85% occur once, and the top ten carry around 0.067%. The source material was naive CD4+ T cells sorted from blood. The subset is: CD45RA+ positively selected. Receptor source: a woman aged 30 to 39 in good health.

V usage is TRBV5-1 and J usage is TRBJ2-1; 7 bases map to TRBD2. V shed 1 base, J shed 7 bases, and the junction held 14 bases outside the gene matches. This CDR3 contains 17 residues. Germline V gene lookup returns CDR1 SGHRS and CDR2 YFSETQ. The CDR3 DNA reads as TGCGCCAGCAGCTTGATACGGGGTAGAGCGGGAACGAATGAGCAGTTCTTC. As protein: CASSLIRGRAGTNEQFF.

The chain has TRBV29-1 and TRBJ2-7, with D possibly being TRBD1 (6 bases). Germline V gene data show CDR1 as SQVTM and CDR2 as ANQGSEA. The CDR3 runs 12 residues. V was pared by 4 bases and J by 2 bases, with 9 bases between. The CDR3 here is CSVGGGPYEQYF. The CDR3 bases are TGCAGCGTTGGAGGGGGACCCTACGAGCAGTACTTC.

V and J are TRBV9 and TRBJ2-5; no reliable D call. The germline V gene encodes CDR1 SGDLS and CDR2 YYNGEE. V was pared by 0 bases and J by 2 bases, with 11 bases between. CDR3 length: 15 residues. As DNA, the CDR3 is TGTGCCAGCAGCGTAGGATTTGGCGTACAAGAGACCCAGTACTTC. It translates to CASSVGFGVQETQYF.

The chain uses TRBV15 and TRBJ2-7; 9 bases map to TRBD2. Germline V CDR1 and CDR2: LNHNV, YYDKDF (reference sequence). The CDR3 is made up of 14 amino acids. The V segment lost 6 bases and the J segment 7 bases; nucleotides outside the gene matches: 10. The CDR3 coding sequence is TGTGCCACCAGAACGACTAGCGGTCTTTCGGAGCAGTACTTC. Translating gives CATRTTSGLSEQYF.

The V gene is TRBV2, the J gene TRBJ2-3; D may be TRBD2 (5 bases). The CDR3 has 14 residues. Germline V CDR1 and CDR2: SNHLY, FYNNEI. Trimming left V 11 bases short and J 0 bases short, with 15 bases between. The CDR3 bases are TGTGCCTCCAAGTTGACTATAAGCACAGATACGCAGTATTTT. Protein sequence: CASKLTISTDTQYF.

CDR3 sequence (DNA): TGTGCCAGCAGCTCCCCAACAGGGGGCTACGAGCAGTACTTC. Protein sequence: CASSSPTGGYEQYF. This rearrangement joins TRBV5-4 to TRBJ2-7, with TRBD1 matching over 8 bases. V lost 3 bases and J lost 3; bases outside the gene matches: 5. Germline V CDR1 and CDR2: SGHNT, YYREEE (reference sequence). This CDR3 is 14 amino acids long.

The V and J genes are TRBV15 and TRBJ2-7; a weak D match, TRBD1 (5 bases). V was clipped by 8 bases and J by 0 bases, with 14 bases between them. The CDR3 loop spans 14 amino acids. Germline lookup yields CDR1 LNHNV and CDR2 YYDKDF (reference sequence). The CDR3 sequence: CATARRGSSYEQYF. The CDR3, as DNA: TGTGCCACCGCAAGAAGGGGTAGCTCCTACGAGCAGTACTTC.

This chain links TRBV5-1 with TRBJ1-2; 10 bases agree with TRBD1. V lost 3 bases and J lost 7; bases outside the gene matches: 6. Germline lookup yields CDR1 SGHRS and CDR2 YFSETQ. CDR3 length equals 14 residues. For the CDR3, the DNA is TGCGCCAGCAGCTCGGGACAGGGGCCGGGTGGCTACACCTTC. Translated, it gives CASSSGQGPGGYTF.

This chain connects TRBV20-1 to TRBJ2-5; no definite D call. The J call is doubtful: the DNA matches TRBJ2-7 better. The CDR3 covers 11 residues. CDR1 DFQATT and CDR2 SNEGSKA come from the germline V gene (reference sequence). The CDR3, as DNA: TGCAGTGCTAGATACGAGTACGAGCAGTACTTC. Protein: CSARYEYEQYF.

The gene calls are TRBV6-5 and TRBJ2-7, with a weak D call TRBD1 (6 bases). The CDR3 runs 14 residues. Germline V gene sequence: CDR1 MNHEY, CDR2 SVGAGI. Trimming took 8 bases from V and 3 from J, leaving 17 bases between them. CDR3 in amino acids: CASRSTWTDYEQYF. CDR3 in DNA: TGTGCCAGCCGCTCCACCTGGACAGACTACGAGCAGTACTTC.

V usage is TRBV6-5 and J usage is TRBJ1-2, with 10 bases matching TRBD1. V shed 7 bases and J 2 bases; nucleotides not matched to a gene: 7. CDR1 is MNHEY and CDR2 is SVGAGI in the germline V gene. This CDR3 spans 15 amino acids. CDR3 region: CASKTGGGKNYGYTF. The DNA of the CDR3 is TGTGCCAGCAAGACAGGGGGCGGGAAAAACTATGGCTACACCTTC.

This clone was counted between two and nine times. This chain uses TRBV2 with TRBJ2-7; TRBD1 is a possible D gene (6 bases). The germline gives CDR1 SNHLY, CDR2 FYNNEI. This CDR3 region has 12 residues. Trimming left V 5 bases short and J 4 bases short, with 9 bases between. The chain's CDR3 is CASSPQGYEQYF. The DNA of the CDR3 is TGTGCCAGCAGTCCTCAGGGGTACGAGCAGTACTTC.

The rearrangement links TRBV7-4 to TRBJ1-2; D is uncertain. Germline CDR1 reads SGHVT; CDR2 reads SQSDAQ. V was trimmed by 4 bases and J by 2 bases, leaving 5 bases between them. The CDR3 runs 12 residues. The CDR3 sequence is CASSSENYGYTF. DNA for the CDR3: TGTGCCAGCAGCTCGGAGAACTATGGCTACACCTTC. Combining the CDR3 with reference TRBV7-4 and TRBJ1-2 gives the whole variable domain GAGVSQSPRYKVAKRGRDVALRCDSISGHVTLYWYRQTLGQGSEVLTYSQSDAQRDKSGRPSGRFSAERPERSVSTLKIQRTEQGDSAVYLCASSSENYGYTFGSGTRLTVV.

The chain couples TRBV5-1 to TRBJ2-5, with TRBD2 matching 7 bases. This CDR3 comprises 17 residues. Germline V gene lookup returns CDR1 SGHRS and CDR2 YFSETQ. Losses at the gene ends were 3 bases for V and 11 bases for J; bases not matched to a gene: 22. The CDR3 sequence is CASSSGGLPSGAKEQYF. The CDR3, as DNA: TGCGCCAGCAGCTCTGGTGGATTGCCTAGCGGTGCCAAGGAGCAGTACTTC.

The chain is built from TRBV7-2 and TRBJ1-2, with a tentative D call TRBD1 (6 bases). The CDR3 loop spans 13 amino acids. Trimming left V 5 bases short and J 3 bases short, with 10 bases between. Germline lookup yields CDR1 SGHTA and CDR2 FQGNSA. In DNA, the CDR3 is TGTGCCAGCAGCAGAAGGGGGTACTATGGCTACACCTTC. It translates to CASSRRGYYGYTF.

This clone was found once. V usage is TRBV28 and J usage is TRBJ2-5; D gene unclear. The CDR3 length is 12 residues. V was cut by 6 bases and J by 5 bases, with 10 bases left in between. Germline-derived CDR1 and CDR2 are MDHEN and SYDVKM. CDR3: CASRHPRETQYF. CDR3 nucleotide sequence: TGTGCCAGCAGACATCCCAGGGAGACCCAGTACTTC. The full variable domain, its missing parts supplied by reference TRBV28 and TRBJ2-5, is DVKVTQSSRYLVKRTGEKVFLECVQDMDHENMFWYRQDPGLGLRLIYFSYDVKMKEKGDIPEGYSVSREKKERFSLILESASTNQTSMYLCASRHPRETQYFGPGTRLLVL.

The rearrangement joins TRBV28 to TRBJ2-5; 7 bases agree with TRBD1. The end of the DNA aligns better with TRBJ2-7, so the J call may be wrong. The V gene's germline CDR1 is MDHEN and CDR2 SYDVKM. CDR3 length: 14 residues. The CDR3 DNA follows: TGTGCCAGCAGTTTAAGTAACAGGGGCTACGAGCAGTACTTC. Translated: CASSLSNRGYEQYF.

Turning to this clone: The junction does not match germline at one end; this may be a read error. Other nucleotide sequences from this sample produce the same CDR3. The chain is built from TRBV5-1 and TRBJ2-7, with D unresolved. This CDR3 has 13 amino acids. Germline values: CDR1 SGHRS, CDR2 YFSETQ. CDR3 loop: CASRTGKAYEQYF. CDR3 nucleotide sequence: TGCGCCAGCAGGACCGGAAAAGCCTACGAGCAGTACTTT.

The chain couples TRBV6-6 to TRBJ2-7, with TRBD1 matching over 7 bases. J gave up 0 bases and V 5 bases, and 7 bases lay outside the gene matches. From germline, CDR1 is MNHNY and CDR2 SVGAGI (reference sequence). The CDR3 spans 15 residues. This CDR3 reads CASSTRRGFSYEQYF. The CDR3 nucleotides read TGTGCCAGCAGTACGCGCAGGGGGTTCTCCTACGAGCAGTACTTC.

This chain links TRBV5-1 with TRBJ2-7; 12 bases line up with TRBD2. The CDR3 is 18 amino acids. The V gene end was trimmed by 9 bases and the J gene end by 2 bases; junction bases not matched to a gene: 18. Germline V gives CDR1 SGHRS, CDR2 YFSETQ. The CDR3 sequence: CATWTSGTEGPEAYEQYF. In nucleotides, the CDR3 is TGCGCCACTTGGACTAGCGGGACGGAGGGTCCAGAGGCCTACGAGCAGTACTTC.